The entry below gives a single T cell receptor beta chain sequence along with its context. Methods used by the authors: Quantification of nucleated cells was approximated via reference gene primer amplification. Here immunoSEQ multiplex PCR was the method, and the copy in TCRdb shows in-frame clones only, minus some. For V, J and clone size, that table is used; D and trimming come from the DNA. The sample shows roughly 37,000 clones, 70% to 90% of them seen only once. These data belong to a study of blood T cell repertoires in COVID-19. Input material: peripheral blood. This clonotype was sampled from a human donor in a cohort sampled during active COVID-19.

The CDR3: CASSPRSQDQNNEQFF. Written as DNA, the CDR3 is TGTGCCAGCTCACCACGATCACAGGACCAGAACAATGAGCAGTTCTTC. The rearrangement joins TRBV18 to TRBJ2-1; maybe TRBD1 (5 bases). Between the trimmed V and J ends, which lost 1 base and 5 bases, there was a span of 15 bases. Germline CDR1 KGHSH, CDR2 LQKENI. This CDR3 has 16 amino acids.